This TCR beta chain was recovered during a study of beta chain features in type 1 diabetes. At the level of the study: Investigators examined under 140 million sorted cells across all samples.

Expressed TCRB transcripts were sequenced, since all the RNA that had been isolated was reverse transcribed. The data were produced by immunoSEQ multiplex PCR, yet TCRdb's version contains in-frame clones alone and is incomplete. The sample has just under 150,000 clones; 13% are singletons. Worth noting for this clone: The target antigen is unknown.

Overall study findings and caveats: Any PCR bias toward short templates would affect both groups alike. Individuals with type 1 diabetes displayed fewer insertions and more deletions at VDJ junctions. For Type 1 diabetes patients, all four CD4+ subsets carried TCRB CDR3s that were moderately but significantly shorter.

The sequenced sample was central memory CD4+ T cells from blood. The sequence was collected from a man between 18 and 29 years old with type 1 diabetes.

CDR3: CASSVGGGFTDTQYF. The CDR3 DNA reads TGTGCCAGCAGCGTGGGCGGGGGGTTCACAGATACGCAGTATTTT. This chain links TRBV9 with TRBJ2-3; 8 nucleotides align to TRBD2. This CDR3 has 15 residues. Germline V gene data show CDR1 as SGDLS and CDR2 as YYNGEE. Trimming removed 2 bases from V and 2 bases from J; junction bases left unmatched: 4.